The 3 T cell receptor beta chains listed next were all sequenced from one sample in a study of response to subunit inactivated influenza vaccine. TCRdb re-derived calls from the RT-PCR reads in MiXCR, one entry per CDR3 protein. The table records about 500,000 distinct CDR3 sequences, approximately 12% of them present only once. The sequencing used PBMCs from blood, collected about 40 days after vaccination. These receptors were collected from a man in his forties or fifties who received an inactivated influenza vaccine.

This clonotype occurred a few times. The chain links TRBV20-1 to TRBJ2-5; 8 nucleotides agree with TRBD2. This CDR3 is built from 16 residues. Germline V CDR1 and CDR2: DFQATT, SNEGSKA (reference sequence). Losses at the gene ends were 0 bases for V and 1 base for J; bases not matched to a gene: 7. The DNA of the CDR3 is TGCAGTGCTAGAGATTCGGCGGGGGGAATCCAAGAGACCCAGTACTTC. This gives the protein CSARDSAGGIQETQYF.

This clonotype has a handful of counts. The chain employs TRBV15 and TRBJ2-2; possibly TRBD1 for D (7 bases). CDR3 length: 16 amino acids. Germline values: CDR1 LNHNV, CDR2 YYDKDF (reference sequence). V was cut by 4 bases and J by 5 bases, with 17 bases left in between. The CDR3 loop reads CATSTTSGGGTGELFF. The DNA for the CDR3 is TGTGCCACCAGCACCACCTCAGGGGGAGGTACCGGGGAGCTGTTTTTT.

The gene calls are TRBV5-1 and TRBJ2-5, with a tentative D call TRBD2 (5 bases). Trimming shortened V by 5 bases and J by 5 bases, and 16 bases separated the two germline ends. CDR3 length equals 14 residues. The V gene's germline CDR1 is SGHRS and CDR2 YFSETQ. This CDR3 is CASREYSGTETQYF. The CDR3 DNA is TGCGCCAGCAGGGAGTACAGCGGTACGGAGACCCAGTACTTC.